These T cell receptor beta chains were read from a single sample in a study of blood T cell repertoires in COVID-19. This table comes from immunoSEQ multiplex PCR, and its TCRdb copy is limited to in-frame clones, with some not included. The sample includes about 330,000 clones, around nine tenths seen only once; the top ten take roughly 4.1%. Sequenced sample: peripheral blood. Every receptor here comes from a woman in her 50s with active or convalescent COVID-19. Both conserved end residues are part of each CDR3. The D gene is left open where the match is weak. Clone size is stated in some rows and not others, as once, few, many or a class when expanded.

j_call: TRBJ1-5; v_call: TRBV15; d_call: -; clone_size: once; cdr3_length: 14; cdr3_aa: CATRSGGGNQPQHF; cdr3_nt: TGTGCCACCAGGAGCGGGGGAGGAAATCAGCCCCAGCATTTT
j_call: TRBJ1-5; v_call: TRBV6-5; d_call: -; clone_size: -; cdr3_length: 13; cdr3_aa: CASAPTRDQPQHF; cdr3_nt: TGTGCCAGCGCCCCGACACGAGATCAGCCCCAGCATTTT
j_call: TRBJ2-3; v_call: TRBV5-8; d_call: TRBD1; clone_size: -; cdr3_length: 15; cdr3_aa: CASSLADRGTDTQYF; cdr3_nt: TGTGCCAGCAGCTTGGCGGACAGGGGCACAGATACGCAGTATTTT
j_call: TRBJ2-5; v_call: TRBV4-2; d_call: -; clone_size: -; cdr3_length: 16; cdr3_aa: CASSQASSGGVETQYF; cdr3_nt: TGTGCCAGCAGCCAAGCCTCGAGCGGCGGGGTGGAGACCCAGTACTTC
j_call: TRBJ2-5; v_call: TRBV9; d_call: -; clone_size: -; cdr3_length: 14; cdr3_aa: CASSVEQGWETQYF; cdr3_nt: TGTGCCAGCAGCGTAGAGCAGGGGTGGGAGACCCAGTACTTC
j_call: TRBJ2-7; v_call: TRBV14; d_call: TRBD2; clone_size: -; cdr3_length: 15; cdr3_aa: CASSHEAGGFYEQYF; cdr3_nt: TGTGCCAGCAGCCACGAGGCGGGGGGATTCTACGAGCAGTACTTC
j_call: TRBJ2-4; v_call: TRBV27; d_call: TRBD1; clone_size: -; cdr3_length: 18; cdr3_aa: CASSLVGQGTRAKNIQYF; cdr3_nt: TGTGCCAGCAGTTTAGTTGGACAGGGTACGAGGGCCAAAAACATTCAGTACTTC
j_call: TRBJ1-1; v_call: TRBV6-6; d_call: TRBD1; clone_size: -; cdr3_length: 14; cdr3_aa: CASSYSQGATEAFF; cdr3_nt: TGTGCCAGCAGTTACTCGCAGGGGGCTACTGAAGCTTTCTTT
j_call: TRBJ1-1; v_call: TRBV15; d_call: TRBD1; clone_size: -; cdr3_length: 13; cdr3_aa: CATSGQGRTEAFF; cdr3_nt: TGTGCCACCTCGGGACAGGGAAGAACTGAAGCTTTCTTT
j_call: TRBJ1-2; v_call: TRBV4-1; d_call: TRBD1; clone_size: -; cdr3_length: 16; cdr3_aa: CASSQEGGQKVRGYTF; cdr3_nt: TGCGCCAGCAGCCAAGAGGGGGGACAGAAGGTACGTGGCTACACCTTC
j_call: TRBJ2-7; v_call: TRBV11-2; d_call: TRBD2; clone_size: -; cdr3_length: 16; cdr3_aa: CASSSGTSGGLYEQYF; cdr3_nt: TGTGCCAGCAGCTCCGGGACTAGCGGGGGGCTATACGAGCAGTACTTC
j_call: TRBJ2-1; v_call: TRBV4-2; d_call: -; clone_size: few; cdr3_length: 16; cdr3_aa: CASSQVLQGPYNEQFF; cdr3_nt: TGTGCCAGCAGCCAAGTGTTACAGGGACCCTACAATGAGCAGTTCTTC
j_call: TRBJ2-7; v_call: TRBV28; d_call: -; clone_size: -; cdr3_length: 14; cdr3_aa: CASSSSGSIYEQYF; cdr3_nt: TGTGCCAGCAGCTCAAGCGGCTCGATCTACGAGCAGTACTTC
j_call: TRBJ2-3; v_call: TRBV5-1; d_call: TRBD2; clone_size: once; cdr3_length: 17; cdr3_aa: CASSYRQLAASTDTQYF; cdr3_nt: TGCGCCAGCAGCTATCGCCAACTAGCGGCTAGCACAGATACGCAGTATTTT
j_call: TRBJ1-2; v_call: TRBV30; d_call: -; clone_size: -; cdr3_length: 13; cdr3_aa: CAWSPAGNYGYTF; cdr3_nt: TGTGCCTGGAGCCCGGCGGGGAACTATGGCTACACCTTC
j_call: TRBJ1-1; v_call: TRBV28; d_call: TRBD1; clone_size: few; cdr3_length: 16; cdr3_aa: CASSLTGGGAATEAFF; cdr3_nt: TGTGCCAGCAGTTTAACCGGAGGGGGCGCCGCAACTGAAGCTTTCTTT
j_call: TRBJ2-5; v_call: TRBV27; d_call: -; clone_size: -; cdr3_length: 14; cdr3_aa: CASSFSRGQETQYF; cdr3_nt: TGTGCCAGCAGTTTTAGTAGGGGGCAAGAGACCCAGTACTTC
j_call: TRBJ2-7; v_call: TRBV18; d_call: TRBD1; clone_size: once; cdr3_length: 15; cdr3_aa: CASSQGDRGPYEQYF; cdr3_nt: TGTGCCAGCTCCCAGGGGGACAGGGGTCCCTACGAGCAGTACTTC
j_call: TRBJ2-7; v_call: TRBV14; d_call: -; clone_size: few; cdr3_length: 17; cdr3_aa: CASSQDLSPGYSYEQYF; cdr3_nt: TGTGCCAGCAGCCAAGATCTTAGCCCGGGGTACTCCTACGAGCAGTACTTC
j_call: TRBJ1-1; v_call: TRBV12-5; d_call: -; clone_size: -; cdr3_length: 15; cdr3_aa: CASGLVQGLNTEAFF; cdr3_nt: TGTGCTAGTGGTTTGGTTCAGGGGCTTAACACTGAAGCTTTCTTT
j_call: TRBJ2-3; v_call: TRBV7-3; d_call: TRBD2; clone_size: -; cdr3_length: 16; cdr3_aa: CAKLPGLAGGADTQYF; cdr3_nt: TGTGCCAAGTTGCCGGGACTAGCGGGAGGAGCAGATACGCAGTATTTT
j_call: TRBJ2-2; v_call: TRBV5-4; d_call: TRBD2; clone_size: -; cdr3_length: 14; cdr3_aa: CASSLGLALGELFF; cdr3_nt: TGTGCCAGCAGCTTGGGACTAGCGCTCGGGGAGCTGTTTTTT
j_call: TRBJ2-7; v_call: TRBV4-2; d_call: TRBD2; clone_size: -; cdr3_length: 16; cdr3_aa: CASSQDSLAEDYEQYF; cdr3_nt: TGTGCCAGCAGCCAAGATAGCCTAGCGGAGGACTACGAGCAGTACTTC
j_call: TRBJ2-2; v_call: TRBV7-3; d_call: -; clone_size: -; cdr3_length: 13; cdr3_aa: CASSLSGPGELFF; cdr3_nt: TGTGCCAGCAGCTTAAGCGGTCCCGGGGAGCTGTTTTTT
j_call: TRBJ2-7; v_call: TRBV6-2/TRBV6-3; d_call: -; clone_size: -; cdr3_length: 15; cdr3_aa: CASSYIRDNHYEQYF; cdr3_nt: TGTGCCAGCAGTTACATCCGGGACAACCACTACGAGCAGTACTTC
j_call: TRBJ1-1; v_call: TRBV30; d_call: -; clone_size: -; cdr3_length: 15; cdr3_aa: CAWSFLGRVGTEAFF; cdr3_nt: TGTGCCTGGAGTTTCTTAGGCAGGGTTGGCACTGAAGCTTTCTTT
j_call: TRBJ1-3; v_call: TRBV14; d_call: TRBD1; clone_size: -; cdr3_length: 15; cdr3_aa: CASSPGTVSGNTIYF; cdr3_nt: TGTGCCAGCAGCCCCGGGACAGTCTCTGGAAACACCATATATTTT
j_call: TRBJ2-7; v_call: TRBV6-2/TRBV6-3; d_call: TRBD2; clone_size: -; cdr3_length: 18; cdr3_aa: CASSYGLAGGTANYEQYF; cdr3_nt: TGTGCCAGCAGTTACGGACTAGCGGGGGGAACAGCAAACTACGAGCAGTACTTC
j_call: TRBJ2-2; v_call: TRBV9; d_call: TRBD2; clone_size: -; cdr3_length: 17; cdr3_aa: CASSVDLAGENTGELFF; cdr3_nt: TGTGCCAGCAGCGTAGACCTAGCGGGGGAGAACACCGGGGAGCTGTTTTTT
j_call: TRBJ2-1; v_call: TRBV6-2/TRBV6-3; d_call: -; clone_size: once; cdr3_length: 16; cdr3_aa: CASSYGGTGDYNEQFF; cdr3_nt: TGTGCCAGCAGTTACGGGGGGACTGGAGACTACAATGAGCAGTTCTTC
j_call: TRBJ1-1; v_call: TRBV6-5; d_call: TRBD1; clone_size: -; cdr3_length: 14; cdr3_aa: CASRQGRGISEAFF; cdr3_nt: TGTGCCAGCAGACAGGGGCGCGGGATTAGCGAAGCTTTCTTT
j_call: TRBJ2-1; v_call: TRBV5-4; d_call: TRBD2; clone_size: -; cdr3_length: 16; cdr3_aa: CASSQDSGGAYNEQFF; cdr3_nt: TGTGCCAGCAGCCAAGATAGCGGGGGGGCCTACAATGAGCAGTTCTTC
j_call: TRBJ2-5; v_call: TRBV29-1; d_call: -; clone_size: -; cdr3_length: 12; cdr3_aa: CSVSQGEETQYF; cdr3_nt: TGCAGCGTATCACAGGGAGAAGAGACCCAGTACTTC
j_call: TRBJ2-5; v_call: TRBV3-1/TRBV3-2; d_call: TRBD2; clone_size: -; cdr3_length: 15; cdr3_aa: CASSHLAGGQETQYF; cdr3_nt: TGTGCCAGCAGCCATCTAGCGGGGGGCCAAGAGACCCAGTACTTC
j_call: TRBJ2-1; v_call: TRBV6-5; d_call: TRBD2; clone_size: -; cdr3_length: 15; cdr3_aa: CASSGLAGGYNEQFF; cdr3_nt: TGTGCCAGCAGCGGACTAGCGGGAGGGTACAATGAGCAGTTCTTC
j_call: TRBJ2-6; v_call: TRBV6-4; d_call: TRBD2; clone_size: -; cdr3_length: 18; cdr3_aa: CASSALGLVNSGANVLTF; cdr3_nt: TGTGCCAGCAGTGCGTTAGGACTAGTAAACTCTGGGGCCAACGTCCTGACTTTC
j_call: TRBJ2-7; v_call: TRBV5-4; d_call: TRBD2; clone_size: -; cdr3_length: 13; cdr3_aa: CASSTGGGYEQYF; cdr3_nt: TGTGCCAGCAGCACCGGGGGGGGGTACGAGCAGTACTTC
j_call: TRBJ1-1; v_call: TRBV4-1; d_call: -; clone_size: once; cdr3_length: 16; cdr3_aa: CASSQGRPTTSTEAFF; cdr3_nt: TGCGCCAGCAGCCAAGGGAGGCCAACAACGAGCACTGAAGCTTTCTTT
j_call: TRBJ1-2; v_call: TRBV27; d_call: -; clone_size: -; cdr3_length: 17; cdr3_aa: CASSPSPRQAANYGYTF; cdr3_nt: TGTGCCAGCAGTCCCTCCCCTCGACAGGCGGCTAACTATGGCTACACCTTC
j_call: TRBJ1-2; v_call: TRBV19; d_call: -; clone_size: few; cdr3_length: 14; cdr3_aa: CASSIEPERYGYTF; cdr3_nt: TGTGCCAGTAGTATTGAGCCAGAGCGATATGGCTACACCTTC
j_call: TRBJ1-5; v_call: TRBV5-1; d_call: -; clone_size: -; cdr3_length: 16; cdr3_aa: CASSLGVGRVRQPQHF; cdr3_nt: TGCGCCAGCAGCTTGGGTGTAGGGAGAGTCCGACAGCCCCAGCATTTT
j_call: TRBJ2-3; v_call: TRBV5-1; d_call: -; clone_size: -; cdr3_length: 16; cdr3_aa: CASSLEGRGAGDTQYF; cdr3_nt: TGCGCCAGCAGCTTGGAGGGCCGTGGGGCAGGGGATACGCAGTATTTT
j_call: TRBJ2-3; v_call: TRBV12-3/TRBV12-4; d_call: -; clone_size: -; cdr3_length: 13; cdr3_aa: CASRKTSTDTQYF; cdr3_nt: TGTGCCAGCAGAAAAACTAGCACAGATACGCAGTATTTT
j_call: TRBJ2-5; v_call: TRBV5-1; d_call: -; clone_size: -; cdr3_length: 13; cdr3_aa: CASSLGPEETQYF; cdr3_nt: TGCGCCAGCAGCTTGGGACCGGAGGAGACCCAGTACTTC
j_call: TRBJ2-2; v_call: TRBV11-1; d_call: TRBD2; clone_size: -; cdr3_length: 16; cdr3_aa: CASRSQTSGPTGELFF; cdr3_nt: TGTGCCAGCAGGTCACAGACTAGCGGACCCACCGGGGAGCTGTTTTTT
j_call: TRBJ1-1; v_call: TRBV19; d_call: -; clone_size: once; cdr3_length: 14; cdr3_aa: CASSIETGAGQAFF; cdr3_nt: TGTGCCAGTAGTATAGAGACTGGGGCTGGGCAAGCTTTCTTT
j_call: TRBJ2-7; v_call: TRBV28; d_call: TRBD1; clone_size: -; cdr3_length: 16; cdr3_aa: CASTLGIGTGTYEQYF; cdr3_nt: TGTGCCAGCACCTTAGGGATCGGGACAGGGACCTACGAGCAGTACTTC
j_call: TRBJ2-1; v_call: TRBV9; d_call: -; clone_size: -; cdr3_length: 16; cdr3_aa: CASSPWDILGTGEQFF; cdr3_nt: TGTGCCAGCAGCCCGTGGGACATCCTCGGCACGGGTGAGCAGTTCTTC
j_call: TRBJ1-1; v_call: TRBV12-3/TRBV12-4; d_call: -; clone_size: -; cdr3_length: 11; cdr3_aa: CASRYQGEAFF; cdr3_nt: TGTGCCAGCAGGTACCAGGGGGAAGCTTTCTTT
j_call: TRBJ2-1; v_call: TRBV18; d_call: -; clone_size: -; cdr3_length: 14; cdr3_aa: CASSPRDFYNEQFF; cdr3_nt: TGTGCCAGCTCACCAAGGGACTTCTACAATGAGCAGTTCTTC
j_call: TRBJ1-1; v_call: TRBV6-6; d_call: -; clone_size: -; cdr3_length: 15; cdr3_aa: CASSYEVPGDTEAFF; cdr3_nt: TGTGCCAGCAGTTACGAAGTCCCAGGGGACACTGAAGCTTTCTTT
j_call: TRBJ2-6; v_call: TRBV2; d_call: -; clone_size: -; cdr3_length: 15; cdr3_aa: CASSSTGSGANVLTF; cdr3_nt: TGTGCCAGCAGTTCCACAGGGTCTGGGGCCAACGTCCTGACTTTC
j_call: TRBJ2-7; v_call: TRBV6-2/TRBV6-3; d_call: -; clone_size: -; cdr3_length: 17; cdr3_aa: CASSHGRGNRRGYEQYF; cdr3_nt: TGTGCCAGCAGTCACGGGCGGGGGAACCGCAGGGGCTACGAGCAGTACTTC
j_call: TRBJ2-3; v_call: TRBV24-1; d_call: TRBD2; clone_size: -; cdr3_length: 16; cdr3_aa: CATSDFGAGVTDTQYF; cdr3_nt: TGTGCCACCAGTGATTTTGGGGCGGGAGTCACAGATACGCAGTATTTT
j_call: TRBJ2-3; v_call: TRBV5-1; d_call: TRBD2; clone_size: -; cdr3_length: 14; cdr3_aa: CASSMTSSTDTQYF; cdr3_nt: TGCGCCAGCAGCATGACTAGCAGCACAGATACGCAGTATTTT
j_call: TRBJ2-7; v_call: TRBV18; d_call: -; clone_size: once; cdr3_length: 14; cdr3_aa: CASSPPGITYEQYF; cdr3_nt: TGTGCCAGCTCACCACCGGGCATAACCTACGAGCAGTACTTC